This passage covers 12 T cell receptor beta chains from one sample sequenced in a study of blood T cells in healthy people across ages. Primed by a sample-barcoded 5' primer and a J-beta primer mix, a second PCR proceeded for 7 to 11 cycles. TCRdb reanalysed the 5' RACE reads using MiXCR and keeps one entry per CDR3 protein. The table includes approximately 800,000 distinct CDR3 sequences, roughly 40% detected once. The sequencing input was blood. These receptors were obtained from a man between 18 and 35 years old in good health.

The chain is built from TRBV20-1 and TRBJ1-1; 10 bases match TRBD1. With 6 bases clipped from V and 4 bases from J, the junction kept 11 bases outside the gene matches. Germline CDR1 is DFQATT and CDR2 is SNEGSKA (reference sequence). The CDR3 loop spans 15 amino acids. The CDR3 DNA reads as TGCAGTGCCGATACCGACAGGGGGCTCCGCACTGAAGCTTTCTTT. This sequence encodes CSADTDRGLRTEAFF.

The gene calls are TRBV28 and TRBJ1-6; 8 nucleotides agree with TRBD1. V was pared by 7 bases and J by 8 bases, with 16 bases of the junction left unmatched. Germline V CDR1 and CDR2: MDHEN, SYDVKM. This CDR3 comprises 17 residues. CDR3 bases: TGTGCCAGCACCTATCGGGTACTGACAGGGGCTGATTCACCCCTCCACTTT. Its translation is CASTYRVLTGADSPLHF. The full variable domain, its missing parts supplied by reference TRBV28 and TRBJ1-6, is DVKVTQSSRYLVKRTGEKVFLECVQDMDHENMFWYRQDPGLGLRLIYFSYDVKMKEKGDIPEGYSVSREKKERFSLILESASTNQTSMYLCASTYRVLTGADSPLHFGNGTRLTVT.

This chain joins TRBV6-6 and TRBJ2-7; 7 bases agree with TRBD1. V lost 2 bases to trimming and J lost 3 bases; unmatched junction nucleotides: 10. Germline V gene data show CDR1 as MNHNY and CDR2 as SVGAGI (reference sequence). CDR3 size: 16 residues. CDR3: CASSYPVTGANYEQYF. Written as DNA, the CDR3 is TGTGCCAGCAGTTACCCCGTAACAGGGGCCAACTACGAGCAGTACTTC.

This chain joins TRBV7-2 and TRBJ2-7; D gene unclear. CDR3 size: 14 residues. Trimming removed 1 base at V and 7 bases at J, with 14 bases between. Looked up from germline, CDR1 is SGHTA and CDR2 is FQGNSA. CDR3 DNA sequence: TGTGCCAGCAGCTTAGGGTTAGTGGGCAATGAGCAGTACTTC. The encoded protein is CASSLGLVGNEQYF.

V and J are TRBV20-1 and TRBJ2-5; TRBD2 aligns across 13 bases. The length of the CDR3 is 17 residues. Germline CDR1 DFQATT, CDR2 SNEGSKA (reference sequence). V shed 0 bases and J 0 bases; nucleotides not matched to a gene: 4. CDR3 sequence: CSAREGLAGSYQETQYF. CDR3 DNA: TGCAGTGCTAGAGAGGGACTAGCGGGATCCTACCAAGAGACCCAGTACTTC.

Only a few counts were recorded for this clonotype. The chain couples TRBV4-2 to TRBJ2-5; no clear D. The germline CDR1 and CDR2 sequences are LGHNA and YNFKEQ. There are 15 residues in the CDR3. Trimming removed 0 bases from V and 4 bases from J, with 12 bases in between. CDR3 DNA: TGTGCCAGCAGCCAAGATCTCCCGGATCGAGAGACCCAGTACTTC. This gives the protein CASSQDLPDRETQYF.

The DNA for the CDR3 is TGTGCCAGCAGCTTAGCTCGGGGGGCCCAAGAGACCCAGTACTTC. This gives the protein CASSLARGAQETQYF. The V and J genes are TRBV7-9 and TRBJ2-5; D is perhaps TRBD2 (7 bases). V was shortened by 0 bases and J by 1 base, with 9 bases between the two germline ends. The CDR3 totals 15 residues. Per germline, CDR1 SEHNR and CDR2 FQNEAQ (reference sequence). Full variable domain (remainder filled in from reference TRBV7-9 and TRBJ2-5): DTGVSQNPRHKITKRGQNVTFRCDPISEHNRLYWYRQTLGQGPEFLTYFQNEAQLEKSRLLSDRFSAERPKGSFSTLEIQRTEQGDSAMYLCASSLARGAQETQYFGPGTRLLVL.

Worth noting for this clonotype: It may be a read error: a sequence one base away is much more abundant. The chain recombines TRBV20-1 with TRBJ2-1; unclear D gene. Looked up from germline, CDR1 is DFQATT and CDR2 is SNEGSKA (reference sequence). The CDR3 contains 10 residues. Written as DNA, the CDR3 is TGCAGGGCCCTCAGTCTCGAGCAGTTCTTC. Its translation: CRALSLEQFF.

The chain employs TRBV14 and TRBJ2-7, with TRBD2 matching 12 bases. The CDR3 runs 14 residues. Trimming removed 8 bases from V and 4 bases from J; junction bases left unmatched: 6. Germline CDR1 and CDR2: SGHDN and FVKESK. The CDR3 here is CASGTSGLAYEQYF. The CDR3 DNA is TGTGCCAGCGGGACTAGCGGGCTAGCGTACGAGCAGTACTTC.

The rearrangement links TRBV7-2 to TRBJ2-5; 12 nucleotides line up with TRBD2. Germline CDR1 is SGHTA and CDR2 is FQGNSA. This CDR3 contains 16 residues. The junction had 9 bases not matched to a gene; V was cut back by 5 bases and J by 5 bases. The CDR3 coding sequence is TGTGCCAGCAGCCACCTAGCGGGGGGGGAATGGGAGACCCAGTACTTC. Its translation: CASSHLAGGEWETQYF.

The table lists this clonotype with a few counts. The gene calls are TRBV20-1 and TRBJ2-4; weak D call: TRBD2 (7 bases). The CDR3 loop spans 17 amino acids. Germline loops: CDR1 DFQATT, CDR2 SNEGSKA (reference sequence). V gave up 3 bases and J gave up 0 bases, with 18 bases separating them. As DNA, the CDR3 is TGCAGTGCTAGTGGGTTCGGGGGGCGGGTAGCCAAAAACATTCAGTACTTC. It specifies CSASGFGGRVAKNIQYF.

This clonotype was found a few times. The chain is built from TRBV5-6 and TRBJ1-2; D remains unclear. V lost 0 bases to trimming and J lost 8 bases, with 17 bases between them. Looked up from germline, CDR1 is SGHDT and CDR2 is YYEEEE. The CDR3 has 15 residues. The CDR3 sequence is CASSLAGQPFRGYTF. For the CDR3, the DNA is TGTGCCAGCAGCTTGGCCGGTCAGCCATTCAGGGGCTACACCTTC.